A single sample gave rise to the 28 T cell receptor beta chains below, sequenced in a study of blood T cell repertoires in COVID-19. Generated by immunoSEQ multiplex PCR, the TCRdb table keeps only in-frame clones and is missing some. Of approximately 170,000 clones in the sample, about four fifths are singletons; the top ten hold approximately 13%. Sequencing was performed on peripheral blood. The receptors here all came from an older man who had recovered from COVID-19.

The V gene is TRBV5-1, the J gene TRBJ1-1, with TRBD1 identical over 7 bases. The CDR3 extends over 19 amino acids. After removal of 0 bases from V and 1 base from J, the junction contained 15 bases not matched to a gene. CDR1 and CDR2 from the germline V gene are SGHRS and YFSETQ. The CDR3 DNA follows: TGCGCCAGCAGCTTGGATATTATGGGGCAGGGGGGTAGGAACACTGAAGCTTTCTTT. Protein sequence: CASSLDIMGQGGRNTEAFF.

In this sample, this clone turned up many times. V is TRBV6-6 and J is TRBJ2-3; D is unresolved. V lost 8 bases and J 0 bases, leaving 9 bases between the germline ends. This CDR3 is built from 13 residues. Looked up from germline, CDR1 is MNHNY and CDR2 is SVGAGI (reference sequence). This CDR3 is CASCTDSTDTQYF. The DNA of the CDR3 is TGTGCCAGCTGTACAGATAGCACAGATACGCAGTATTTT.

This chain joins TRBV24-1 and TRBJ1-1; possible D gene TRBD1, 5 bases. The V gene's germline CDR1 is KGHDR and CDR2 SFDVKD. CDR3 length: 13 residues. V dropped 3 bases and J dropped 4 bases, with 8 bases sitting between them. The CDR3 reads CATSDGGSTEAFF. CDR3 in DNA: TGTGCCACCAGTGATGGGGGGAGCACTGAAGCTTTCTTT.

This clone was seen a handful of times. CDR3 DNA: TGTGCCAGCAGCTTAGGGGGCGGGACGGCCTACAATGAGCAGTTCTTC. Protein product: CASSLGGGTAYNEQFF. The V gene is TRBV7-2, the J gene TRBJ2-1, with D possibly matching TRBD2 (6 bases). This CDR3 is 16 amino acids long. CDR1 and CDR2 from the germline V gene are SGHTA and FQGNSA. The V gene lost 1 base and the J gene lost 2 bases, with 12 bases spanning the gap.

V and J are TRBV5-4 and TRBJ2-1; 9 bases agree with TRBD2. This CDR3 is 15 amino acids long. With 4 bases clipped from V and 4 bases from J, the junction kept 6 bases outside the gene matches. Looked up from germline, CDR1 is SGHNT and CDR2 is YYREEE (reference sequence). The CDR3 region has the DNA TGTGCCAGCAGCCCAAGCGGGAGGAGGTACAATGAGCAGTTCTTC. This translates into CASSPSGRRYNEQFF.

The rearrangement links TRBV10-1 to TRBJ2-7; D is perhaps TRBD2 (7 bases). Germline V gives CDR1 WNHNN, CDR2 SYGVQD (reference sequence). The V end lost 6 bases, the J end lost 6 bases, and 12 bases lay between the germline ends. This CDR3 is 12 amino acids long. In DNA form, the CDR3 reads TGCGCCAGCAGCCAAGGGGGGGGCGAGCAGTACTTC. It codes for CASSQGGGEQYF.

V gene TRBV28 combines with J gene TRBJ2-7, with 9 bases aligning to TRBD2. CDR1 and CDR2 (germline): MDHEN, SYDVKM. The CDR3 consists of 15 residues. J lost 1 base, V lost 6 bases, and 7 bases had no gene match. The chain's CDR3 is CASSFSGRGSYEQYF. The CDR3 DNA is TGTGCCAGCAGCTTTAGCGGGAGAGGATCCTACGAGCAGTACTTC.

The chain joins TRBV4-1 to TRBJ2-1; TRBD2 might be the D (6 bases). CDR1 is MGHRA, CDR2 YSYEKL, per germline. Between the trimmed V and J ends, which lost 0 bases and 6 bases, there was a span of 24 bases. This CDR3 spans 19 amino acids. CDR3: CASSQEGSRLVKTINEQFF. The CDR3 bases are TGCGCCAGCAGCCAAGAGGGATCCCGACTAGTTAAAACTATCAATGAGCAGTTCTTC.

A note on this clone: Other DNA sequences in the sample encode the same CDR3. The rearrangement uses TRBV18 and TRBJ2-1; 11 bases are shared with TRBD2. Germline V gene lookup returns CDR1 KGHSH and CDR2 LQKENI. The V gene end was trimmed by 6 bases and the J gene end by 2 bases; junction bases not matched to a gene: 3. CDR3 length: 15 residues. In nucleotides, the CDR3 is TGTGCCAGCTCCGAACTAGCGGGAGCCTACAATGAGCAGTTCTTC. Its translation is CASSELAGAYNEQFF.

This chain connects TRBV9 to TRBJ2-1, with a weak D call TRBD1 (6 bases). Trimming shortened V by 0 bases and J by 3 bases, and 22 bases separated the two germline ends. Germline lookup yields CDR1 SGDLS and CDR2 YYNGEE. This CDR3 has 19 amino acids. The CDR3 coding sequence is TGTGCCAGCAGCGTAGAGGCCAGGGGTGGATCTAGATTCTACAATGAGCAGTTCTTC. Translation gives CASSVEARGGSRFYNEQFF.

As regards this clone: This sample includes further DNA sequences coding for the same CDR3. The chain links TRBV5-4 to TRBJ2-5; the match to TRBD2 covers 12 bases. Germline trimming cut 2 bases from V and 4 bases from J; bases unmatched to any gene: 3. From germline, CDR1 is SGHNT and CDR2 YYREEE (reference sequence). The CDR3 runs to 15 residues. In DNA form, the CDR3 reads TGTGCCAGCAGCTTCGGACTAGCGGGAAGAGAGACCCAGTACTTC. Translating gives CASSFGLAGRETQYF.

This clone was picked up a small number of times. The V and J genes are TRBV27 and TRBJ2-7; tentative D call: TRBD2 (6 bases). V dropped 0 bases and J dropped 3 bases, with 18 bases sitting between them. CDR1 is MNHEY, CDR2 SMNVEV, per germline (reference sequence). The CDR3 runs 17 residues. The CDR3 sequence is CASSLSPYPEEGYEQYF. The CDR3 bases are TGTGCCAGCAGTTTATCGCCCTACCCAGAGGAGGGCTACGAGCAGTACTTC.

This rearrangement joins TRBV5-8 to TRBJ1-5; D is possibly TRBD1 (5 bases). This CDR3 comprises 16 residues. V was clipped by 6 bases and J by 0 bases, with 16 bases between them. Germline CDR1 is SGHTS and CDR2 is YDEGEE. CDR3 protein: CASNSIQAYSNQPQHF. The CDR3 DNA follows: TGTGCCAGCAACTCCATACAGGCATATAGCAATCAGCCCCAGCATTTT.

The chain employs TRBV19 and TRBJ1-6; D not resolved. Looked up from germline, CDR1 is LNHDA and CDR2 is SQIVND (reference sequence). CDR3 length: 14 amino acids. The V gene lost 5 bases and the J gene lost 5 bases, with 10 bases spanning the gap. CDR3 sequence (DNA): TGTGCCAGTAGTTATAGAGGGAATAATTCACCCCTCCACTTT. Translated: CASSYRGNNSPLHF.

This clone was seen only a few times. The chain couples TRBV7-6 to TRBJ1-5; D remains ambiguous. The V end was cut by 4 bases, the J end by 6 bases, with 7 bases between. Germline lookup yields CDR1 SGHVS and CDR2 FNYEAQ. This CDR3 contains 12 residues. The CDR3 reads CASSSLGQPQHF. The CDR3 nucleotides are TGTGCCAGCAGCTCCCTCGGTCAGCCCCAGCATTTT.

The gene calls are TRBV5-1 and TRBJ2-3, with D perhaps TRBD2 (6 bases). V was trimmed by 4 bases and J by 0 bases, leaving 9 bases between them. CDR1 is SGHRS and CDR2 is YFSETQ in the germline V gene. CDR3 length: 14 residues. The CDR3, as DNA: TGCGCCAGCAGCCCCGGACTAAGCACAGATACGCAGTATTTT. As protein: CASSPGLSTDTQYF. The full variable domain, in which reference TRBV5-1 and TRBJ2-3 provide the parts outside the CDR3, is KAGVTQTPRYLIKTRGQQVTLSCSPISGHRSVSWYQQTPGQGLQFLFEYFSETQRNKGNFPGRFSGRQFSNSRSEMNVSTLELGDSALYLCASSPGLSTDTQYFGPGTRLTVL.

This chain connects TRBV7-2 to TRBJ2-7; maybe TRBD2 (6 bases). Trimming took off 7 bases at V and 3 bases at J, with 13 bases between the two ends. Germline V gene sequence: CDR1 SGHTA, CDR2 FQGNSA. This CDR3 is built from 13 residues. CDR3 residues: CASTLIGGYEQYF. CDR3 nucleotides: TGTGCCAGCACCCTAATCGGGGGCTACGAGCAGTACTTC.

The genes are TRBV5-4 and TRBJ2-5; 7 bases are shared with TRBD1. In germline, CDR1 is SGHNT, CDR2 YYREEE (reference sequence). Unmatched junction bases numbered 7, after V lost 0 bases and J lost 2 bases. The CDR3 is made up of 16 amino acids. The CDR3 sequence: CASSLVAGGRQETQYF. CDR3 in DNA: TGTGCCAGCAGCTTGGTGGCAGGGGGACGGCAAGAGACCCAGTACTTC. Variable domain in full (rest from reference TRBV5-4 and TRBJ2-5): ETGVTQSPTHLIKTRGQQVTLRCSSQSGHNTVSWYQQALGQGPQFIFQYYREEENGRGNFPPRFSGLQFPNYSSELNVNALELDDSALYLCASSLVAGGRQETQYFGPGTRLLVL.

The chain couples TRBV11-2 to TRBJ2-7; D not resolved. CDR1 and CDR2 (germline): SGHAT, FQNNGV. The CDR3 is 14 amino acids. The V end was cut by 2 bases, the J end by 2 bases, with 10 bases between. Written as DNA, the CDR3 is TGTGCCAGCAGCTTACGACACAGAGCCTACGAGCAGTACTTC. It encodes CASSLRHRAYEQYF.

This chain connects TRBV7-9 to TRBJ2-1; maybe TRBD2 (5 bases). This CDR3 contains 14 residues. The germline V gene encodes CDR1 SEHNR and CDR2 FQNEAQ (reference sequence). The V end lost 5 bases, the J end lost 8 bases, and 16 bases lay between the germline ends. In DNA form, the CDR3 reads TGTGCCAGCAGCCACCGGACTGCTACGGATGAGCAGTTCTTC. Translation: CASSHRTATDEQFF.

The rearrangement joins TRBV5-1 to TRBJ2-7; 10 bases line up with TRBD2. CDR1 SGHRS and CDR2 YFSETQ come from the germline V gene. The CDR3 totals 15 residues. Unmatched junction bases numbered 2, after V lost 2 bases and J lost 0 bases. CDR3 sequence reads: CASSFGLAASYEQYF. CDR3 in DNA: TGCGCCAGCAGCTTCGGACTAGCGGCCTCCTACGAGCAGTACTTC.

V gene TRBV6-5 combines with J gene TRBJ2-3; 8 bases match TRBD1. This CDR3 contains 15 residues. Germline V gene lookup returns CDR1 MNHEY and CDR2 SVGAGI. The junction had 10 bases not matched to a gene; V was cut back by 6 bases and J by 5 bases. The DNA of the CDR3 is TGTGCCAGCAGGTACGGGACAGGAGGGGAAGATACGCAGTATTTT. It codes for CASRYGTGGEDTQYF.

The CDR3 nucleotides are TGTGCCAGCAAGGTAGACACAACCTACGAGCAGTACTTC. Translating it yields CASKVDTTYEQYF. The V gene is TRBV2, the J gene TRBJ2-7; D gene uncertain. The CDR3 totals 13 residues. Germline loops: CDR1 SNHLY, CDR2 FYNNEI. Trimming stripped 7 bases from V and 2 bases from J, with 12 bases between. The full variable domain, with the rest looked up from reference TRBV2 and TRBJ2-7, is EPEVTQTPSHQVTQMGQEVILRCVPISNHLYFYWYRQILGQKVEFLVSFYNNEISEKSEIFDDQFSVERPDGSNFTLKIRSTKLEDSAMYFCASKVDTTYEQYFGPGTRLTVT.

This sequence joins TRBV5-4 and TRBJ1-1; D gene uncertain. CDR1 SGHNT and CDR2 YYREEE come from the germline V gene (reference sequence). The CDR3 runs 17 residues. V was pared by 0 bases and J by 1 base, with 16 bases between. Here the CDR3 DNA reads TGTGCCAGCAGCTTGGTGTTCTCGGCAGAGGCGAACACTGAAGCTTTCTTT. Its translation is CASSLVFSAEANTEAFF.

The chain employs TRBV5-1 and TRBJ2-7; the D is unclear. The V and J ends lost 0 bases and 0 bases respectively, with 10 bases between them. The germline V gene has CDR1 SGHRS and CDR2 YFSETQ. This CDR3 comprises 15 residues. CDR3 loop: CASSLAPWSSYEQYF. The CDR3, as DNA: TGCGCCAGCAGCTTGGCCCCGTGGAGCTCCTACGAGCAGTACTTC.

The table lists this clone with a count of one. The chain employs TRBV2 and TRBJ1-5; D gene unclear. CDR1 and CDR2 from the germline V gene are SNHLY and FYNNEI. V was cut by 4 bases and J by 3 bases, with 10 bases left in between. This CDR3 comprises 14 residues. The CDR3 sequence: CASSVGRNNQPQHF. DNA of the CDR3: TGTGCCAGCAGTGTGGGGAGGAACAATCAGCCCCAGCATTTT.

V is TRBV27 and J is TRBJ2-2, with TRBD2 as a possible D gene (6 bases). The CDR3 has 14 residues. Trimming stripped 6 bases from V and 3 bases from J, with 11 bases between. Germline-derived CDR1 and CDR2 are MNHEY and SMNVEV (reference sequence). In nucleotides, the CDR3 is TGTGCCAGCAGCTCGGGACTTTACACCGGGGAGCTGTTTTTT. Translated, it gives CASSSGLYTGELFF.

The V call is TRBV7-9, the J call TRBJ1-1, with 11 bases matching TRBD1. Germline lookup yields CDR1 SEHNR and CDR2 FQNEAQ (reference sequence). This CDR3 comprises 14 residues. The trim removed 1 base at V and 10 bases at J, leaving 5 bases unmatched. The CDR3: CASSLEGQGVSAFF. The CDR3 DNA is TGTGCCAGCAGCTTAGAGGGACAGGGGGTTTCAGCTTTCTTT.